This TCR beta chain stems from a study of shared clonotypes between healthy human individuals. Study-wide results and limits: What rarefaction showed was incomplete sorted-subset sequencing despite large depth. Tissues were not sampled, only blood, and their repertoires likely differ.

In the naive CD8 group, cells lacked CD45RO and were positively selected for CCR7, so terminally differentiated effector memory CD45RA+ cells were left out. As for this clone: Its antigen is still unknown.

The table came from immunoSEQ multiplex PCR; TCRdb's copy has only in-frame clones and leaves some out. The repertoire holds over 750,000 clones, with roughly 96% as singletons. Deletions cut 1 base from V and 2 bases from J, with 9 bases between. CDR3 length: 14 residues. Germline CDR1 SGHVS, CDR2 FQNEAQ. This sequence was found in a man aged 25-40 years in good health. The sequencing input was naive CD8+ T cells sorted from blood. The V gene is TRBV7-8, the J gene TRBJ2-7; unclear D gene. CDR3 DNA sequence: TGTGCCAGCAGCTTAGGTGGCAGGACCTACGAGCAGTACTTC. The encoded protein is CASSLGGRTYEQYF.